One sample yielded the 19 T cell receptor beta chains listed below, sequenced in a study of T cells expressing NK-cell markers. TCRdb reanalyzed the 5' RACE reads and collapses them to one entry per CDR3 protein, without DNA. Recorded for this sample: more than 400,000 distinct CDR3 sequences. Sequencing was performed on blood T cells: a sorted CD56 or NKG2C T cell subset, CD4+ or CD8+ T cells, or bulk PBMC T cells (not recorded which). These receptors were obtained from a woman between 18 and 70 years old in good health.

This chain uses TRBV6-1 with TRBJ1-2; TCRdb designates TRBD1, a call that cannot be tested without DNA. Per germline, CDR1 MNHNS and CDR2 SASEGT. The CDR3 runs to 14 residues. The chain's CDR3 is CASRRTGESYGYTF.

The chain is built from TRBV13 and TRBJ2-3; TCRdb proposes TRBD1, but this gene call is untestable without DNA. The germline V gene has CDR1 PRHDT and CDR2 FYEKMQ (reference sequence). The CDR3 loop spans 14 amino acids. This chain's CDR3 is CASLRDRATDTQYF.

The genes are TRBV13 and TRBJ2-1; the D call of TRBD2 rests on TCRdb alone, since no DNA is present to check it. CDR3 length: 18 residues. The germline gives CDR1 PRHDT, CDR2 FYEKMQ (reference sequence). CDR3 sequence reads: CASSPAPLAGKKRNEQFF.

The chain uses TRBV5-6 and TRBJ1-4. In germline, CDR1 is SGHDT, CDR2 YYEEEE. The CDR3 is 14 amino acids. The CDR3 sequence: CASSLRLANEKLFF. Full variable domain (missing parts from reference TRBV5-6 and TRBJ1-4): DAGVTQSPTHLIKTRGQQVTLRCSPKSGHDTVSWYQQALGQGPQFIFQYYEEEERQRGNFPDRFSGHQFPNYSSELNVNALLLGDSALYLCASSLRLANEKLFFGSGTQLSVL.

V and J are TRBV5-1 and TRBJ2-1; the D call from TCRdb, TRBD1, cannot be confirmed without DNA. The CDR3 spans 14 residues. CDR1 SGHRS and CDR2 YFSETQ come from the germline V gene. This CDR3 reads CASSLAPGGDEQFF.

This chain joins TRBV10-3 and TRBJ2-7; TCRdb's D gene call, TRBD2, goes unchecked for lack of DNA. The germline CDR1 and CDR2 sequences are ENHRY and SYGVKD. The CDR3 is 13 amino acids. The CDR3 sequence: CAISEGADYEQYF.

This CDR3 is CASSFSRGGEAFF. This chain links TRBV12-3 or TRBV12-4 with TRBJ1-1; TCRdb lists TRBD1, though no DNA is available to test this call. CDR3 length: 13 amino acids.

V gene TRBV5-1 combines with J gene TRBJ2-7; TCRdb names TRBD2, which stays unverified in the absence of DNA. Germline CDR1 reads SGHRS; CDR2 reads YFSETQ. The CDR3 is 19 amino acids. The CDR3 here is CASSLDPGTSRPKNYEQYF.

The chain has TRBV27 and TRBJ2-1; the D call of TRBD1 rests on TCRdb alone, since no DNA is present to check it. Germline V gives CDR1 MNHEY, CDR2 SMNVEV (reference sequence). The CDR3 loop spans 14 amino acids. The CDR3 is CGASPGGPYNEQFF.

The rearrangement joins TRBV20-1 to TRBJ2-1; TCRdb's assignment of TRBD1 cannot be checked, as there is no DNA. Per the germline V gene, CDR1 is DFQATT and CDR2 is SNEGSKA (reference sequence). The CDR3 totals 15 residues. CDR3 residues: CSARDIGTANNEQFF.

The V call is TRBV15, the J call TRBJ2-7. CDR1 is LNHNV, CDR2 YYDKDF, per germline (reference sequence). This CDR3 is 13 amino acids long. CDR3 region: CATSLEAVGEQYF.

CDR3 protein: CASSSTQGSAYEQYF. The chain employs TRBV5-1 and TRBJ2-7; TCRdb designates TRBD1, a call that cannot be tested without DNA. In germline, CDR1 is SGHRS, CDR2 YFSETQ. The CDR3 runs 15 residues.

CDR3 sequence reads: CASSHGERNNQPQHF. The chain uses TRBV4-1 and TRBJ1-5. The length of the CDR3 is 15 residues. CDR1 and CDR2 from the germline V gene are MGHRA and YSYEKL.

The chain carries TRBV5-6 and TRBJ2-2. CDR1 SGHDT and CDR2 YYEEEE come from the germline V gene. CDR3 size: 12 residues. CDR3 region: CASSLDQVTMLF.

This chain connects TRBV14 to TRBJ1-1; TCRdb proposes TRBD1, but this gene call is untestable without DNA. Germline V CDR1 and CDR2: SGHDN, FVKESK. The CDR3 sequence is 17 residues long. CDR3 region: CASSQLLPGPPGTEAFF. The full variable domain, with the rest looked up from reference TRBV14 and TRBJ1-1, is EAGVTQFPSHSVIEKGQTVTLRCDPISGHDNLYWYRRVMGKEIKFLLHFVKESKQDESGMPNNRFLAERTGGTYSTLKVQPAELEDSGVYFCASSQLLPGPPGTEAFFGQGTRLTVV.

CDR3 region: CASSIGTGPLYNEQFF. V usage is TRBV19 and J usage is TRBJ2-1; there is no DNA to check the TCRdb D call of TRBD1. CDR3 size: 16 residues. The germline gives CDR1 LNHDA, CDR2 SQIVND (reference sequence).

This chain uses TRBV11-2 with TRBJ2-1. Germline loops: CDR1 SGHAT, CDR2 FQNNGV. This CDR3 region has 12 residues. The chain's CDR3 is CASSRTSSEQFF.

The chain carries TRBV20-1 and TRBJ2-3. The CDR3 loop spans 14 amino acids. CDR1 and CDR2 (germline): DFQATT, SNEGSKA (reference sequence). This CDR3 reads CSAREPSGTDTQYF.

The V and J genes are TRBV6-5 and TRBJ1-3. Germline lookup yields CDR1 MNHEY and CDR2 SVGAGI. This CDR3 is built from 15 residues. The CDR3 here is CASSYSGSSGNTIYF.